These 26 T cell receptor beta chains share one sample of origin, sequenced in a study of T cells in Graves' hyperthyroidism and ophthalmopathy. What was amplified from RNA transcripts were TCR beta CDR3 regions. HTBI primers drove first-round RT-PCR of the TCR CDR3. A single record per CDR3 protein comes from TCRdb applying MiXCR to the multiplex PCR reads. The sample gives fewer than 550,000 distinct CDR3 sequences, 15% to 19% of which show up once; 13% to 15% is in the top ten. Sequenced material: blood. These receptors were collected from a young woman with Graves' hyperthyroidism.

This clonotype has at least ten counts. The CDR3 DNA is TGTGCCAGCAGTCGCCAGGGACAGGGGGGTTATGGCTACACCTTC. Translated: CASSRQGQGGYGYTF. The chain joins TRBV12-3 or TRBV12-4 to TRBJ1-2; 11 positions match TRBD1. The CDR3 is 15 amino acids. J gave up 5 bases and V 5 bases, and 7 bases lay outside the gene matches.

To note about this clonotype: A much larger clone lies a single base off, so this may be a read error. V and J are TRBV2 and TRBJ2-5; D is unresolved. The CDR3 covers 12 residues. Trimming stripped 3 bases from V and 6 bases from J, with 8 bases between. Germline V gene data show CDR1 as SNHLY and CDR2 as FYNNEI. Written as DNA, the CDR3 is TGTGCCAGCAGTGATATAGTAAAGACCCAGTACTTC. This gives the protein CASSDIVKTQYF.

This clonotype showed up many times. CDR3 protein: CASSYTYRGTYEQYF. The CDR3 coding sequence is TGTGCCAGCAGTTACACATATAGGGGGACCTACGAGCAGTACTTC. The genes are TRBV6-5 and TRBJ2-7; maybe TRBD1 (6 bases). Germline values: CDR1 MNHEY, CDR2 SVGAGI. CDR3 length equals 15 residues. V shed 2 bases and J shed 2 bases, with 13 bases lying between them.

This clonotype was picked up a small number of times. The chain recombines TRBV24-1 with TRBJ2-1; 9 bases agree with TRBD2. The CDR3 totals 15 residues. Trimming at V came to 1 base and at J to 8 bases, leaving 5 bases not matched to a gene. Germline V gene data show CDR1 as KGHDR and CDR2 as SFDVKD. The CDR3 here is CATSDFGGGADEQFF. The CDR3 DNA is TGTGCCACCAGTGATTTCGGCGGGGGGGCCGATGAGCAGTTCTTC.

CDR3 amino acids: CASSIPGTGLEGYTF. The CDR3 DNA follows: TGTGCCAGCAGCATACCCGGGACAGGGCTCGAAGGCTACACCTTC. The chain combines TRBV9 with TRBJ1-2; 9 positions match TRBD1. The CDR3 is 15 residues long. Germline V gene data show CDR1 as SGDLS and CDR2 as YYNGEE. V shed 4 bases, J shed 8 bases, and the junction held 12 bases outside the gene matches.

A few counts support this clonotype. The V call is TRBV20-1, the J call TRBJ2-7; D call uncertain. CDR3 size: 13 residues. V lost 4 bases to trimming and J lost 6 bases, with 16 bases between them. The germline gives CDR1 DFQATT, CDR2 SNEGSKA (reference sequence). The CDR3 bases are TGCAGTGCTAACGCCCCGGGCTACGGCGAGCAGTACTTC. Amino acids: CSANAPGYGEQYF.

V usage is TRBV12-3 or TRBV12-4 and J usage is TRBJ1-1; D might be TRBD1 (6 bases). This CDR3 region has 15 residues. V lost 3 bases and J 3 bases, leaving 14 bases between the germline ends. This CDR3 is CASSFPGAPYTEAFF. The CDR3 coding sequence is TGTGCCAGCAGTTTCCCGGGGGCCCCATACACTGAAGCTTTCTTT.

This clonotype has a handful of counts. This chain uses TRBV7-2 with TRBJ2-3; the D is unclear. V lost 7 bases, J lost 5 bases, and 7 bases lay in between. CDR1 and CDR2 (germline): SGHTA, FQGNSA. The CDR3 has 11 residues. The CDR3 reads CASTSGDTQYF. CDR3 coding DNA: TGTGCCAGCACCTCGGGAGATACGCAGTATTTT.

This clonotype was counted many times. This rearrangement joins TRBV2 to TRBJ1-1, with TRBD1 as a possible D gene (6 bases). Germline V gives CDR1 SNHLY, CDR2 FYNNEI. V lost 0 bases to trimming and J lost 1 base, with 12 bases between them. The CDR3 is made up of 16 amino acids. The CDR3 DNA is TGTGCCAGCAGTGAAGCTTGGGCAGGGGAGAACACTGAAGCTTTCTTT. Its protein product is CASSEAWAGENTEAFF.

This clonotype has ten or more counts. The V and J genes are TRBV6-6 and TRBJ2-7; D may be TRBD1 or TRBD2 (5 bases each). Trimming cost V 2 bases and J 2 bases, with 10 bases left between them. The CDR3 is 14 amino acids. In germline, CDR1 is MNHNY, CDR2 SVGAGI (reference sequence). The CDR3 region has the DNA TGTGCCAGCAGTTACATGGGGGAAACCTACGAGCAGTACTTC. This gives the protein CASSYMGETYEQYF.

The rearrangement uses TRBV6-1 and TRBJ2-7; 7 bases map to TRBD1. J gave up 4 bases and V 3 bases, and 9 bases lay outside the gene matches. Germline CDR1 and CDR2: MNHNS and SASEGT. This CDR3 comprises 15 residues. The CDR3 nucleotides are TGTGCCAGCAGTGAGGAACAGGGGAAATATTACGAGCAGTACTTC. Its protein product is CASSEEQGKYYEQYF.

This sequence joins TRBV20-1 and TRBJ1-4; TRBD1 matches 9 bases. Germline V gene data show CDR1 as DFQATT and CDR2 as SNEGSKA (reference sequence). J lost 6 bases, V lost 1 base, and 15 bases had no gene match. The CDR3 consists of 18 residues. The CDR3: CSARGKGQGLRFDEKLFF. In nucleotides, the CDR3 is TGCAGTGCTAGAGGCAAGGGACAGGGCCTGCGCTTTGATGAAAAACTGTTTTTT.

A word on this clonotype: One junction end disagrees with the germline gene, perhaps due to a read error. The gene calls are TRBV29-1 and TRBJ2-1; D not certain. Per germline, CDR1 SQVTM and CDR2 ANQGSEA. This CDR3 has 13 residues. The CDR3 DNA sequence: TGCAACGTTGTCGGAAACGTCTACAATGAGCAGTTCTTC. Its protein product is CNVVGNVYNEQFF.

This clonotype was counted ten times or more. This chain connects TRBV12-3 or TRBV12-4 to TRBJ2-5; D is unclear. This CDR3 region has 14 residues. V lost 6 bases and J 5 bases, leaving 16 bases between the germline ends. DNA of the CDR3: TGTGCCAGCAGCCCACTCCGACCCGGGGAGACCCAGTACTTC. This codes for CASSPLRPGETQYF.

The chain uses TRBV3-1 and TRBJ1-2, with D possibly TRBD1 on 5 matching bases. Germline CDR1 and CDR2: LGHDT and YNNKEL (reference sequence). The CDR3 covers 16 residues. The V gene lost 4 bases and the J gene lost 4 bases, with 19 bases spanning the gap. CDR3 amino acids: CASSPGPVDGAYGYTF. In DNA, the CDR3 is TGTGCCAGCAGCCCCGGGCCTGTGGACGGGGCCTATGGCTACACCTTC. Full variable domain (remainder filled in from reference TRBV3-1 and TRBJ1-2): DTAVSQTPKYLVTQMGNDKSIKCEQNLGHDTMYWYKQDSKKFLKIMFSYNNKELIINETVPNRFSPKSPDKAHLNLHINSLELGDSAVYFCASSPGPVDGAYGYTFGSGTRLTVV.

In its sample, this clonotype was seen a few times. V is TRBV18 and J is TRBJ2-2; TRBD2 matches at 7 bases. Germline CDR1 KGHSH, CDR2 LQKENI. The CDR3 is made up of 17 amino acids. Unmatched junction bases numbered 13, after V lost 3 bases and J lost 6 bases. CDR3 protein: CASSPPTGREGPGELFF. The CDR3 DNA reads TGTGCCAGCTCACCGCCCACTGGGAGGGAAGGACCCGGGGAGCTGTTTTTT.

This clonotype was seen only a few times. CDR3 residues: CSALQGLAKNIQYF. Here the CDR3 DNA reads TGCAGTGCATTACAGGGATTGGCCAAAAACATTCAGTACTTC. The chain has TRBV20-1 and TRBJ2-4; tentative D call: TRBD1 (6 bases). Germline CDR1 is DFQATT and CDR2 is SNEGSKA (reference sequence). This CDR3 spans 14 amino acids. Trimming left V 6 bases short and J 1 base short, with 13 bases between.

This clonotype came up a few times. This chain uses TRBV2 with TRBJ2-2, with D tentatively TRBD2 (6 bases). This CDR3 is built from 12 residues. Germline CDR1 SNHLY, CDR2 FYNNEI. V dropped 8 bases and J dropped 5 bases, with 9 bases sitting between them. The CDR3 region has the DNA TGTGCCAGCCACGGAGGGACCGGGGAGCTGTTTTTT. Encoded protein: CASHGGTGELFF.

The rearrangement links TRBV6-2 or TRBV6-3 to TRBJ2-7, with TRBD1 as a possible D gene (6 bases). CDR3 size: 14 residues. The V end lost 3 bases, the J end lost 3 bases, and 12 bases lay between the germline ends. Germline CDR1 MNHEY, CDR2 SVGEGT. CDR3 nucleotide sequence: TGTGCCAGCAGTTATCGGCAGGGGTTCTACGAGCAGTACTTC. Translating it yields CASSYRQGFYEQYF.

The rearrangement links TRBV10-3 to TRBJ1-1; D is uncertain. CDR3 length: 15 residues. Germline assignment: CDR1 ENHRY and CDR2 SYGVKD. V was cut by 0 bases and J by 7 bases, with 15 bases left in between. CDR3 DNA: TGTGCCATCAGTGAGTCGGAGAACGGGTTCAATGAAGCTTTCTTT. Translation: CAISESENGFNEAFF.

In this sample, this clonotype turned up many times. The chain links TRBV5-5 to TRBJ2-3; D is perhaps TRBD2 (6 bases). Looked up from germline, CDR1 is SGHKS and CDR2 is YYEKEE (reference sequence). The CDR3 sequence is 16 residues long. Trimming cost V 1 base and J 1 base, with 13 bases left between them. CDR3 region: CASSLLGGTGTDTQYF. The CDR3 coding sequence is TGTGCCAGCAGCTTGTTGGGAGGAACTGGCACAGATACGCAGTATTTT.

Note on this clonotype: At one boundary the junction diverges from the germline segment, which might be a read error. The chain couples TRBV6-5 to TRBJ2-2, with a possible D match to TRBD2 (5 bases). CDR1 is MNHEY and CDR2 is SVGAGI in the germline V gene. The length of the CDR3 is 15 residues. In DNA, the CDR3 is TGTGCCAGCAATTTAAAAAGAGGCGGAACCGGGGAGCTGTCTTTT. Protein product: CASNLKRGGTGELSF.

Written as DNA, the CDR3 is TGCGCCAGCAGCATTCTAGCGGAGCCCGCCAAAAACATTCAGTACTTC. It codes for CASSILAEPAKNIQYF. The chain is built from TRBV5-1 and TRBJ2-4, with 7 bases aligning to TRBD2. This CDR3 has 16 amino acids. V dropped 4 bases and J dropped 1; count of bases not matched to a gene: 8. The V gene's germline CDR1 is SGHRS and CDR2 YFSETQ.

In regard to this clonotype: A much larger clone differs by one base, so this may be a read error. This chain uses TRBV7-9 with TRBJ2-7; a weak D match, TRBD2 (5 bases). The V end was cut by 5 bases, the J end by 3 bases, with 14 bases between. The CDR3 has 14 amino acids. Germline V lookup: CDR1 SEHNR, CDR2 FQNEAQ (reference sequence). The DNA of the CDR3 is TGTGCCAGCAGCCCGGCAGAGGAGGACTACGAGCAGTACTTC. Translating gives CASSPAEEDYEQYF.

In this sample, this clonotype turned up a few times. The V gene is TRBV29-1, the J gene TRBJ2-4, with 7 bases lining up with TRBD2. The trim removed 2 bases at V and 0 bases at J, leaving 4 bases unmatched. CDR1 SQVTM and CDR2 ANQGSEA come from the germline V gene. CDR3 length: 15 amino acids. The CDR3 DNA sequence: TGCAGCGTTGAAAGGGTAGCGGGAGCCAAAAACATTCAGTACTTC. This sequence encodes CSVERVAGAKNIQYF.

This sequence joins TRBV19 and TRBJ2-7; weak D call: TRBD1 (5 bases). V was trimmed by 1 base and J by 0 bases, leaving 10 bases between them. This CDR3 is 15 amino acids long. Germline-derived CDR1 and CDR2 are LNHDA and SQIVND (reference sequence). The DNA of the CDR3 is TGTGCCAGTAGTATAGTAGGGGTCGGCTCCTACGAGCAGTACTTC. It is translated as CASSIVGVGSYEQYF.